The subject of this entry is one TCR beta chain. At one end, the junction sequence differs from germline, possibly due to a read error. This CDR3 has 16 residues. In germline, CDR1 is SSHAT, CDR2 FNYEAQ (reference sequence). The sample is drawn from a study of CD8+CD57+ T cells in acquired aplastic anemia. Across the study: Mean yield of DNA from sorted CD4+ and CD8+ cells was 3 to 3.5 ug.

TCR beta VDJ and CDR3 profiles were obtained from a genomic DNA template. Each CDR3 protein is one row after TCRdb ran MiXCR on the reads. The sample gives approximately 150,000 distinct CDR3 sequences, approximately 44% of which show up once; under 3.5% is in the top ten. Sequencing was done on patients that had shown CD8+CD57+ cell expansion by flow cytometry. Severe acquired aplastic anemia was the diagnosis recorded for all patients. The chain employs TRBV7-7 and TRBJ2-6; D possibly matches TRBD1 or TRBD2 (5 bases each). Sequencing was carried out using sorted CD4+, CD8+, or CD8+CD57+ T cells (not recorded which) from PBMCs. This receptor was identified in a human donor with aplastic anemia. The CDR3 protein is CASSSAGTAGANVLTF. CDR3 sequence (DNA): TGTGCTAGCAGCTCAGCAGGGACCGCTGGGGCCAACGTCCTGACTTTC.